Given below is one T cell receptor (beta chain) in context. The antigen it recognizes is unknown. Per-base qualities were not stored, and no clone one base away is much larger. The data belong to a study of spatial heterogeneity in lung cancer (dated by TCRdb to between 2018 and 2020). For context, the study as a whole: Beta-chain transcripts were consistently detected in greater numbers than alpha-chain transcripts, which likely reflected higher beta-chain transcript abundance. In the raw uncorrected reads, each unique combination of TCR and UMI appeared more than ten times on average. TCR alpha and beta repertoires were quantitatively compared across multiple tumor regions, matched nontumor lung and blood in non-small cell lung cancer. Nonsynonymous mutation counts, determined by whole-exome sequencing of tumor tissue, were related to TCR repertoire features. At surgery, both alpha and beta chains were TCR-sequenced in some 220 tumor regions, about 64 matched nontumor lung samples and 56 PBMC samples. The study at large found these results: Additional single-cell paired TCR alpha and beta sequencing was considered necessary to confirm, at a functional level, the hypothesis that regional TCRs recognize regional mutations. Ubiquitous expanded tumor TCRs were found in blood more often at tumor resection than at routine follow-up.

Library preparation employed 5' RACE. TCRdb shows the sequencer as NextSeq 500. To allow correction of PCR and sequencing errors, the TCR library protocol tagged every TCR cDNA molecule with a unique molecular identifier. The study's own analysis went as follows. TCR identification, UMI-based error correction and CDR3 extraction were all carried out with Decombinator tools. Expanded TCRs were defined as those above a frequency of 2 per 1,000, corresponding to the top 1% of the tumor frequency distribution. Renyi diversity was calculated using the R vegan package after each repertoire was subsampled 100 times to 5,000 TCRs. CDR3 similarity networks were built from amino acid triplet string-kernel similarity, with CDR3s being connected when pairwise similarity was above 0.82. In-frame beta chains were kept once TCRdb had trimmed the public reads at Q25 with fastp and called clones with MiXCR. A single entry per CDR3 protein holds the most common genes and DNA from its merged rows. These V and J calls rely on TCRdb rather than the paper's analysis. The sample table contains roughly 48,000 distinct CDR3 sequences; only one count was recorded for 5.3% of them. Jointly, the top ten make up approximately 12% of the sample.

There are 15 amino acids in the CDR3, from cysteine to phenylalanine inclusive. Kept here is only the CDR3 DNA, which spans 45 bases and is read in frame from base 1. V is cut back by 5 bases and J by 7 bases, with 10 bases in the junction unmatched. The germline V gene sets CDR1 to SGHAT and CDR2 to FQNNGV. Explained via the paper, the time point label denotes: sample taken at primary tumor resection. Without any cell sorting, TCR sequencing was performed on whole RNA extracted either from tumor and nontumor lung tissue or from cryopreserved PBMC samples. The donors were some 76 patients from the lung TRACERx cohort who had early-stage, untreated non-small cell lung cancer. Only patients with enough RNA available from two or more tumor regions were chosen for TCR sequencing.

This receptor was taken from a male donor with early-stage non-small cell lung cancer. The material sequenced was PBMCs, taken at surgery. The V and J segments used are TRBV11-2 and TRBJ2-1; 8 of the junction bases match TRBD2. This receptor carries the CDR3 CASSPWTSPGNEQFF. Here is the DNA: TGTGCCAGCAGCCCCTGGACTAGCCCGGGAAATGAGCAGTTCTTC.